These T cell receptor beta chains were read from a single sample in a study of OX40 agonist ivuxolimab in advanced cancers. Measured with immunoSEQ multiplex PCR; TCRdb has only the in-frame clones, and not every one. The sample lists 97,000 or so clones, around 89% occurring once. The material was CD4+ or CD8+ T cells sorted from blood, obtained in a trial of the OX40 agonist ivuxolimab. These receptors originate from an adult with an advanced solid tumor such as melanoma, head and neck, liver or kidney cancer. Both conserved end residues are part of each CDR3. The D gene is left open where the match is weak. Some rows mark clone size as missing; the rest say once, few, many or name a class of expanded clone.

15 | TRBJ2-3 | TRBV5-4 | NA | NA | CASSLPGRGTDTQYF | TGTGCCAGCAGCCTCCCCGGTCGGGGGACAGATACGCAGTATTTT
15 | TRBJ2-7 | TRBV30 | TRBD1 | NA | CAWSSTGSTTREQYF | TGTGCCTGGAGCTCGACAGGGTCCACCACGAGGGAGCAGTACTTC
14 | TRBJ1-1 | TRBV5-1 | NA | NA | CASSFARGPSEAFF | TGCGCCAGCAGCTTCGCCAGGGGTCCCTCTGAAGCTTTCTTT
14 | TRBJ1-1 | TRBV30 | TRBD1 | NA | CAWSLGQKNTEAFF | TGTGCCTGGAGTCTGGGACAGAAGAACACTGAAGCTTTCTTT
14 | TRBJ2-6 | TRBV2 | NA | once | CASSAGSGANVLTF | TGTGCCAGCAGTGCAGGCTCTGGGGCCAACGTCCTGACTTTC
16 | TRBJ2-3 | TRBV19 | NA | once | CASSIVGPSSTDTQYF | TGTGCCAGTAGTATAGTGGGGCCATCTAGCACAGATACGCAGTATTTT
19 | TRBJ2-1 | TRBV2 | TRBD2 | NA | CASRGGLAGGPASLNGQFF | TGTGCCAGCAGAGGAGGACTAGCGGGAGGTCCGGCAAGTCTGAATGGGCAGTTCTTC
15 | TRBJ1-2 | TRBV9 | TRBD1 | NA | CASSVAGQGSYGYTF | TGTGCCAGCAGCGTAGCGGGACAGGGTTCCTATGGCTACACCTTC
15 | TRBJ1-1 | TRBV19 | NA | once | CASSTRQKKNTEAFF | TGTGCCAGTAGTACACGACAGAAAAAAAACACTGAAGCTTTCTTT
16 | TRBJ1-4 | TRBV7-9 | NA | NA | CASSSGRDETNEKLFF | TGTGCCAGCAGCTCGGGTCGAGACGAAACTAATGAAAAACTGTTTTTT